One and the same sample provided the 23 T cell receptor beta chains below, sequenced in a study of response to subunit inactivated influenza vaccine. Using its own MiXCR run on the RT-PCR reads, TCRdb lists one record per CDR3 protein. The sample includes 500,000 to 550,000 distinct CDR3 sequences, approximately 7.2% of them seen just once. The specimen was PBMCs from blood, collected less than 30 months after vaccination. All receptors derive from a man aged 50-75 years who received an inactivated influenza vaccine.

The chain couples TRBV7-2 to TRBJ2-1; tentatively, D is TRBD2 (11 bases). V dropped 5 bases and J dropped 4 bases, with 24 bases sitting between them. The CDR3 is 18 residues long. The germline V gene has CDR1 SGHTA and CDR2 FQGNSA. CDR3 DNA: TGTGCCAGCAGCACCTGGGACAGGGGACTAGCGGAGTACAATGAGCAGTTCTTC. Protein sequence: CASSTWDRGLAEYNEQFF.

The chain joins TRBV2 to TRBJ2-1; TRBD2 aligns across 8 bases. Germline lookup yields CDR1 SNHLY and CDR2 FYNNEI. CDR3 size: 15 residues. V shed 6 bases, J shed 6 bases, and the junction held 10 bases outside the gene matches. The CDR3 DNA is TGTGCCAGCAGGGTCGTAGCGGGAACTGGCAATGAGCAGTTCTTC. It is translated as CASRVVAGTGNEQFF.

This clonotype was found a few times. The V gene is TRBV20-1, the J gene TRBJ2-5, with D possibly TRBD2 on 6 matching bases. Germline V gene lookup returns CDR1 DFQATT and CDR2 SNEGSKA (reference sequence). Trimming took 4 bases from V and 6 from J, leaving 15 bases between them. CDR3 length equals 13 residues. Here the CDR3 DNA reads TGCAGTGCTACCCCCACGGGGGAAAAGACCCAGTACTTC. Translating gives CSATPTGEKTQYF.

V is TRBV4-3 and J is TRBJ2-2; D is perhaps TRBD1 (6 bases). The V end lost 1 base, the J end lost 5 bases, and 8 bases lay between the germline ends. This CDR3 is built from 14 residues. CDR1 is LGHNA and CDR2 is YSLEER in the germline V gene. DNA for the CDR3: TGCGCCAGCAGCCAAGCCACAGGGACCGGGGAGCTGTTTTTT. Its translation: CASSQATGTGELFF.

The gene calls are TRBV27 and TRBJ2-7, with TRBD1 matching 7 bases. This CDR3 has 15 residues. Trimming cost V 5 bases and J 4 bases; bases outside gene matches: 11. The germline gives CDR1 MNHEY, CDR2 SMNVEV (reference sequence). CDR3 amino acids: CASSQRTGTRYEQYF. The CDR3 DNA is TGTGCCAGCAGTCAGAGGACAGGCACCAGGTACGAGCAGTACTTC.

The table lists this clonotype with many counts. The chain joins TRBV7-9 to TRBJ2-1, with D tentatively TRBD2 (6 bases). CDR3 length: 14 residues. Germline CDR1 SEHNR, CDR2 FQNEAQ (reference sequence). The V end was cut by 1 base, the J end by 9 bases, with 13 bases between. The CDR3 here is CASSLGLALSEQFF. The CDR3 DNA follows: TGTGCCAGCAGCTTAGGGCTAGCGTTGAGTGAGCAGTTCTTC.

This clonotype turned up a few times. The rearrangement links TRBV4-3 to TRBJ2-3, with 7 bases identical to TRBD2. V shed 0 bases and J 10 bases; nucleotides not matched to a gene: 10. This CDR3 contains 15 residues. Germline V gives CDR1 LGHNA, CDR2 YSLEER. This CDR3 reads CASSQDRAGEEAQYF. The CDR3 coding sequence is TGCGCCAGCAGCCAAGATCGGGCGGGAGAGGAGGCGCAGTATTTT.

The CDR3: CASSADGYQPQHF. The CDR3 DNA reads as TGTGCCAGCAGCGCGGACGGGTATCAGCCCCAGCATTTT. The J gene is TRBJ1-5, the V gene TRBV9; unclear D gene. Germline V gene sequence: CDR1 SGDLS, CDR2 YYNGEE. The CDR3 is 13 amino acids. The ends were cut back, 3 bases at V and 5 bases at J, with 9 bases in the middle.

V is TRBV5-1 and J is TRBJ2-5; 13 nucleotides match TRBD2. Germline values: CDR1 SGHRS, CDR2 YFSETQ. The ends lost 0 bases at V and 2 bases at J; junction bases unmatched: 4. The CDR3 is made up of 17 amino acids. The DNA for the CDR3 is TGCGCCAGCAGCTTGGCTGCACTAGCGGGAGGGCAAGAGACCCAGTACTTC. Translated, it gives CASSLAALAGGQETQYF.

This clonotype has only a few counts. The chain couples TRBV7-8 to TRBJ2-4; 8 nucleotides align to TRBD2. This CDR3 contains 17 residues. Germline CDR1 and CDR2: SGHVS and FQNEAQ. V dropped 0 bases and J dropped 0; count of bases not matched to a gene: 4. The CDR3 protein is CASSLAGSGVAKNIQYF. The CDR3 DNA reads TGTGCCAGCAGCTTAGCGGGTAGCGGGGTAGCCAAAAACATTCAGTACTTC.

This clonotype was picked up a small number of times. The rearrangement joins TRBV29-1 to TRBJ2-5; D tentatively fits TRBD1 or TRBD2 (5 bases each). V gave up 7 bases and J gave up 3 bases, with 15 bases separating them. This CDR3 comprises 13 residues. Germline V gives CDR1 SQVTM, CDR2 ANQGSEA. CDR3 residues: CSGKGGTKETQYF. CDR3 sequence (DNA): TGCAGCGGGAAGGGTGGGACGAAAGAGACCCAGTACTTC.

This clonotype showed up many times. This chain connects TRBV5-5 to TRBJ1-4, with 7 bases identical to TRBD1. Germline V CDR1 and CDR2: SGHKS, YYEKEE (reference sequence). CDR3 length equals 16 residues. V dropped 4 bases and J dropped 1; count of bases not matched to a gene: 7. The CDR3 reads CASSVGQLLTNEKLFF. The CDR3 region has the DNA TGTGCCAGCAGCGTGGGACAGCTGCTAACTAATGAAAAACTGTTTTTT.

This clonotype was observed a handful of times. V gene TRBV6-5 combines with J gene TRBJ1-1, with D possibly TRBD1 on 5 matching bases. V was pared by 0 bases and J by 1 base, with 9 bases between. This CDR3 region has 15 residues. CDR1 is MNHEY and CDR2 is SVGAGI in the germline V gene. The chain's CDR3 is CASSYSGGSNTEAFF. The CDR3 DNA follows: TGTGCCAGCAGTTACTCTGGGGGTTCGAACACTGAAGCTTTCTTT.

This chain uses TRBV6-5 with TRBJ1-1; tentative D call: TRBD1 (6 bases). V lost 2 bases and J lost 1, with 8 bases in between. CDR1 is MNHEY, CDR2 SVGAGI, per germline. The CDR3 totals 14 residues. CDR3 sequence reads: CASSYGQRNTEAFF. CDR3 sequence (DNA): TGTGCCAGCAGTTACGGACAGAGGAACACTGAAGCTTTCTTT.

This rearrangement joins TRBV6-5 to TRBJ2-3; D uncertain. Germline lookup yields CDR1 MNHEY and CDR2 SVGAGI. CDR3 length: 11 amino acids. Trimming removed 5 bases from V and 7 bases from J, with 7 bases in between. CDR3 in amino acids: CASSHGNTQYF. The CDR3 DNA is TGTGCCAGCAGTCACGGAAATACGCAGTATTTT.

This clonotype showed up just a few times. This chain joins TRBV10-3 and TRBJ2-2, with TRBD2 as a possible D gene (6 bases). Trimming left V 6 bases short and J 1 base short, with 15 bases between. This CDR3 has 16 amino acids. CDR1 ENHRY and CDR2 SYGVKD come from the germline V gene. CDR3 residues: CAISRERGKNTGELFF. The CDR3 DNA sequence: TGTGCCATCAGCCGCGAACGCGGGAAGAACACCGGGGAGCTGTTTTTT.

This clonotype has ten or more counts. The chain is built from TRBV29-1 and TRBJ2-5; 10 positions agree with TRBD1. Germline values: CDR1 SQVTM, CDR2 ANQGSEA. V was clipped by 4 bases and J by 5 bases; unmatched bases: 13. This CDR3 has 16 residues. The CDR3 DNA is TGCAGCGTTGGCTTTAGGGGACAGGGGTCGCGGGAGACCCAGTACTTC. It yields the protein CSVGFRGQGSRETQYF.

Only a few counts were recorded for this clonotype. The rearrangement joins TRBV5-1 to TRBJ2-2; D may match TRBD1 or TRBD2 (5 bases each). The CDR3 runs to 14 residues. V gave up 4 bases and J gave up 7 bases, with 14 bases separating them. Germline values: CDR1 SGHRS, CDR2 YFSETQ. For the CDR3, the DNA is TGCGCCAGCAGCCGACCAGGGAGTGGCGGGGAGCTGTTTTTT. It yields the protein CASSRPGSGGELFF.

V usage is TRBV20-1 and J usage is TRBJ1-4; tentatively, D is TRBD1 (5 bases). CDR1 DFQATT and CDR2 SNEGSKA come from the germline V gene (reference sequence). This CDR3 spans 12 amino acids. Trimming left V 6 bases short and J 5 bases short, with 10 bases between. In DNA, the CDR3 is TGCAGTGCCCCCACAGGCAATGAAAAACTGTTTTTT. This translates into CSAPTGNEKLFF.

This rearrangement joins TRBV12-3 or TRBV12-4 to TRBJ1-2; D not certain. V lost 4 bases, J lost 4 bases, and 7 bases lay in between. The CDR3 extends over 12 amino acids. This CDR3 reads CASSSDPYGYTF. The CDR3 DNA sequence: TGTGCCAGCAGTTCAGATCCCTATGGCTACACCTTC.

The V gene is TRBV4-2, the J gene TRBJ2-7; possibly TRBD1 for D (5 bases). CDR1 LGHNA and CDR2 YNFKEQ come from the germline V gene. This CDR3 is 15 amino acids long. The V end lost 0 bases, the J end lost 1 base, and 10 bases lay between the germline ends. The CDR3 reads CASSQEARGSYEQYF. In DNA, the CDR3 is TGTGCCAGCAGCCAAGAAGCAAGGGGTTCCTACGAGCAGTACTTC.

This clonotype was counted many times. J is TRBJ2-7 and V is TRBV20-1; no reliable D call. V gave up 1 base and J gave up 1 base, with 11 bases separating them. This CDR3 is built from 14 residues. Germline values: CDR1 DFQATT, CDR2 SNEGSKA (reference sequence). The CDR3 loop reads CSARGHLGSYEQYF. Here the CDR3 DNA reads TGCAGTGCTAGAGGACACCTCGGGTCCTACGAGCAGTACTTC.

The genes are TRBV3-1 and TRBJ2-2, with TRBD2 identical over 14 bases. Per the germline V gene, CDR1 is LGHDT and CDR2 is YNNKEL (reference sequence). The CDR3 covers 18 residues. With V trimmed by 0 bases and J by 5 bases, 5 bases remained unmatched. This CDR3 reads CASSQDRTSGGTTGELFF. CDR3 in DNA: TGTGCCAGCAGCCAAGACCGGACTAGCGGGGGGACTACCGGGGAGCTGTTTTTT.